This is a list of T cell receptor beta chains from one sample in a study of blood T cell repertoires in COVID-19. Sequenced by immunoSEQ multiplex PCR; TCRdb stores in-frame clones only, minus some. The repertoire includes 300,000 to 350,000 clones, around 91% of them detected once, and around 4.5% sits in the top ten. The sequenced sample was PBMCs or T cells enriched from blood (not recorded which). All receptors derive from a woman aged 18-35 years with acute COVID-19. The CDR3 runs from the conserved cysteine through the conserved F or W. Each record gives: V gene, D gene, J gene, clone size, CDR3 protein, CDR3 DNA. The D gene is left open where the match is weak. Size is stated for part of the rows, as once, few or many counts, or as a class when the clone is expanded.

>TRBV10-2|TRBD1|TRBJ1-1|-
CASSVDRVTEAFF
TGCGCCAGCAGCGTCGACAGGGTTACTGAAGCTTTCTTT
>TRBV18|TRBD1|TRBJ1-2|-
CASSTGQGADYGYTF
TGTGCCAGCTCGACCGGACAGGGGGCGGACTATGGCTACACCTTC
>TRBV28|TRBD1|TRBJ1-3|-
CASRRTGEGNTIYF
TGTGCCAGCAGGCGGACAGGGGAAGGAAACACCATATATTTT
>TRBV14|-|TRBJ1-2|-
CASSQVPWGGAGGYTF
TGTGCCAGCAGCCAAGTGCCATGGGGAGGGGCTGGTGGCTACACCTTC
>TRBV6-5|TRBD1|TRBJ2-1|-
CASRKGTGDYNEQFF
TGTGCCAGCAGAAAAGGGACAGGGGATTACAATGAGCAGTTCTTC
>TRBV19|TRBD2|TRBJ2-1|-
CASSLGGLAGLYNEQFF
TGTGCCAGTAGTTTGGGGGGACTAGCGGGCCTTTACAATGAGCAGTTCTTC
>TRBV2|-|TRBJ1-3|-
CAIPDGTSSGNTIYF
TGTGCCATCCCGGACGGGACTAGCTCCGGAAACACCATATATTTT
>TRBV28|-|TRBJ2-3|-
CASSSPAAGGNTQYF
TGTGCCAGCAGTTCTCCTGCGGCCGGAGGAAATACGCAGTATTTT
>TRBV7-9|TRBD1|TRBJ1-5|-
CASSRGDSYNQPQHF
TGTGCCAGCAGCCGCGGGGACAGTTACAATCAGCCCCAGCATTTT
>TRBV10-3|TRBD2|TRBJ2-7|-
CASLTGTSGGTGEQYF
TGTGCCAGCTTAACCGGGACTAGCGGGGGGACCGGGGAGCAGTACTTC
>TRBV19|TRBD1|TRBJ1-1|-
CASRLGGLNTEAFF
TGTGCCAGTAGGCTAGGGGGCCTGAACACTGAAGCTTTCTTT
>TRBV10-3|-|TRBJ2-1|-
CAISESGLNNEQFF
TGTGCCATCAGTGAGTCTGGACTAAACAATGAGCAGTTCTTC
>TRBV7-9|TRBD1|TRBJ1-3|-
CASSQKGQGRGNTIYF
TGTGCCAGCAGCCAAAAGGGACAGGGTAGGGGAAACACCATATATTTT
>TRBV6-5|TRBD1|TRBJ1-1|-
CASSLGQGTTEAFF
TGTGCCAGCAGCTTGGGACAGGGGACGACTGAAGCTTTCTTT
>TRBV6-4|TRBD2|TRBJ2-2|-
CASSASGPSGTGELFF
TGTGCCAGCAGTGCATCGGGCCCTAGCGGAACCGGGGAGCTGTTTTTT
>TRBV10-3|TRBD2|TRBJ2-7|few
CAIKGGSGRSSYEQYF
TGTGCCATCAAAGGAGGTAGCGGGAGGAGCTCCTACGAGCAGTACTTC
>TRBV4-1|-|TRBJ2-3|-
CASSQVPEDKGNTDTQYF
TGCGCCAGCAGCCAAGTTCCCGAGGACAAGGGGAACACAGATACGCAGTATTTT
>TRBV19|-|TRBJ1-2|-
CASTLAGGNYGYTF
TGTGCCAGTACCCTGGCTGGAGGAAACTATGGCTACACCTTC
>TRBV25-1|-|TRBJ2-3|-
CASSATEQGRYTQYF
TGTGCCAGCAGTGCAACAGAACAGGGCAGATATACGCAGTATTTT
>TRBV28|TRBD1|TRBJ1-1|-
CASRYPGQGNTEAFF
TGTGCCAGCCGTTACCCAGGACAGGGTAACACTGAAGCTTTCTTT
>TRBV6-5|-|TRBJ1-5|-
CASSRSEGDNQPQHF
TGTGCCAGCAGCCGAAGTGAAGGGGACAATCAGCCCCAGCATTTT
>TRBV6-6|TRBD1|TRBJ1-2|-
CASSYSGTGNYGYTF
TGTGCCAGCAGTTACTCGGGGACAGGTAACTATGGCTACACCTTC
>TRBV7-2|-|TRBJ2-3|few
CASSLGGAASTDTQYF
TGTGCCAGCAGCCTCGGGGGAGCGGCTAGCACAGATACGCAGTATTTT
>TRBV2|-|TRBJ2-1|-
CASRQTPVAVLSYNEQFF
TGTGCCAGCAGACAAACACCCGTAGCGGTCCTCTCCTACAATGAGCAGTTCTTC
>TRBV19|-|TRBJ1-5|once
CASRELQGENQPQHF
TGTGCCAGTAGGGAGCTACAGGGCGAGAATCAGCCCCAGCATTTT
>TRBV9|-|TRBJ1-2|-
CASSARDDYGYTF
TGTGCCAGCAGCGCCAGGGATGATTATGGCTACACCTTC
>TRBV29-1|TRBD1|TRBJ1-2|few
CSASGTGAVYGYTF
TGCAGCGCGTCAGGGACAGGGGCCGTCTATGGCTACACCTTC
>TRBV5-6|-|TRBJ2-5|-
CASSLYQSETQYF
TGTGCCAGCAGCTTGTATCAGTCAGAGACCCAGTACTTC
>TRBV11-3|-|TRBJ2-1|few
CASSLAGAYNEQFF
TGTGCCAGCAGCTTAGCAGGGGCTTACAATGAGCAGTTCTTC
>TRBV19|TRBD1|TRBJ1-5|-
CASSIRQGGNQPQHF
TGTGCCAGTAGTATCCGACAGGGCGGCAATCAGCCCCAGCATTTT
>TRBV7-3|TRBD1|TRBJ1-2|-
CASSPQTGDGYTF
TGTGCCAGCAGCCCCCAGACAGGGGATGGCTACACCTTC
>TRBV24-1|-|TRBJ1-1|once
CATSTGKGTEAFF
TGTGCCACCAGTACCGGGAAAGGCACTGAAGCTTTCTTT
>TRBV27|-|TRBJ1-3|-
CATQRAGGNTIYF
TGTGCCACCCAGAGAGCGGGAGGAAACACCATATATTTT
>TRBV6-4|TRBD1|TRBJ1-1|-
CASSEINVGTASTEAFF
TGTGCCAGCAGTGAGATTAATGTGGGGACAGCGAGTACTGAAGCTTTCTTT
>TRBV5-1|-|TRBJ2-6|-
CASSSTASGANVLTF
TGCGCCAGCAGCTCGACAGCCTCTGGGGCCAACGTCCTGACTTTC
>TRBV5-6|TRBD1|TRBJ1-2|-
CASSPLTGVAGYTF
TGTGCCAGCAGCCCCTTGACAGGGGTTGCGGGCTACACCTTC
>TRBV28|-|TRBJ2-7|-
CASSPATGPRDYEQYF
TGTGCCAGCAGCCCCGCCACAGGTCCTAGGGACTACGAGCAGTACTTC
>TRBV12-3/TRBV12-4|-|TRBJ1-1|-
CASSPAEAFF
TGTGCCAGCAGTCCCGCTGAAGCTTTCTTT
>TRBV27|-|TRBJ1-6|-
CASSSKPGSYNSPLHF
TGTGCCAGCAGTTCGAAGCCGGGTTCATATAATTCACCCCTCCACTTT
>TRBV7-9|-|TRBJ1-2|-
CASSLDFAGEGGYTF
TGTGCCAGCAGCTTAGATTTCGCAGGGGAAGGTGGCTACACCTTC
>TRBV2|-|TRBJ1-5|-
CASSERSQPQHF
TGTGCCAGCAGTGAAAGGAGTCAGCCCCAGCATTTT
>TRBV9|-|TRBJ2-2|-
CASSVEKEGAINTGELFF
TGTGCCAGCAGCGTAGAGAAGGAGGGGGCCATCAACACCGGGGAGCTGTTTTTT
>TRBV5-1|-|TRBJ2-7|-
CASSLSGTTYEQYF
TGCGCCAGCAGCTTGTCCGGAACTACCTACGAGCAGTACTTC
>TRBV7-3|TRBD2|TRBJ2-5|-
CASSLKAPGLAGETQYF
TGTGCCAGCAGCTTAAAAGCACCAGGACTAGCGGGAGAGACCCAGTACTTC
>TRBV10-2|TRBD2|TRBJ2-3|-
CASPPTSGRGGDTQYF
TGCGCCAGCCCCCCGACTAGCGGGAGGGGTGGAGATACGCAGTATTTT
>TRBV3-1/TRBV3-2|-|TRBJ2-1|once
CASSRGLGVGVEQFF
TGTGCCAGCAGCCGCGGTCTCGGGGTTGGGGTAGAGCAGTTCTTC
>TRBV5-4|TRBD2|TRBJ2-1|-
CASRTLRRTSGSVNEQFF
TGTGCCAGCAGAACTCTGCGTAGGACTAGCGGGAGTGTGAATGAGCAGTTCTTC
>TRBV2|TRBD2|TRBJ2-1|-
CASSETSAGSYNEQFF
TGTGCCAGCAGTGAGACTAGCGCGGGCTCCTACAATGAGCAGTTCTTC
>TRBV7-6|-|TRBJ1-1|-
CASSLAQENTEAFF
TGTGCCAGCAGCTTAGCACAGGAGAACACTGAAGCTTTCTTT
>TRBV6-5|-|TRBJ2-2|-
CASNPMRGGELFF
TGTGCCAGCAACCCCATGAGAGGTGGGGAGCTGTTTTTT
>TRBV5-1|TRBD2|TRBJ2-1|-
CASSLAKTSGSNEQFF
TGCGCCAGCAGCTTGGCCAAGACTAGCGGGAGTAATGAGCAGTTCTTC
>TRBV6-5|-|TRBJ2-5|-
CASSYSGNRVETQYF
TGTGCCAGCAGTTACTCCGGGAATCGGGTCGAGACCCAGTACTTC
>TRBV5-1|TRBD1|TRBJ1-5|-
CASSWGQGRNQPQHF
TGCGCCAGCAGCTGGGGACAGGGACGCAATCAGCCCCAGCATTTT
>TRBV7-9|-|TRBJ1-6|-
CASSFEGDSPLHF
TGTGCCAGCAGCTTCGAGGGGGATTCACCCCTCCACTTT